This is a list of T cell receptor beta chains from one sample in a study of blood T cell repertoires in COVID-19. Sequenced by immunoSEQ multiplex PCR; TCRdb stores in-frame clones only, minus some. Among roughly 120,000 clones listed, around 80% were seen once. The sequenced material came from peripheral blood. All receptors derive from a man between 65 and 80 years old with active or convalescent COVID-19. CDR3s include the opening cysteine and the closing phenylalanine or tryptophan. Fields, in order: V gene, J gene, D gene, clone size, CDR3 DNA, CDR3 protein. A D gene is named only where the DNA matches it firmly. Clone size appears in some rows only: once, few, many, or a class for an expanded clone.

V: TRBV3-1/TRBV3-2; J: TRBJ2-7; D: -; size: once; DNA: TGTGCCAGCAGCCAAGGTGACGGGGCCTACGAGCAGTACTTC; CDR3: CASSQGDGAYEQYF
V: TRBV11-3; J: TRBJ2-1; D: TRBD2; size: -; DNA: TGTGCCAGCAGCCCTAGCGGGTCGGTCAGTGAGCAGTTCTTC; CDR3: CASSPSGSVSEQFF
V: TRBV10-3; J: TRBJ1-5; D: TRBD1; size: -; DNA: TGTGCCATCAGTGGGACAGGGGACAATCAGCCCCAGCATTTT; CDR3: CAISGTGDNQPQHF
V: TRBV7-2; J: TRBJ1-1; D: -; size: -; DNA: TGTGCCAGCAGCTTACAGTTGAACACTGAAGCTTTCTTT; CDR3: CASSLQLNTEAFF
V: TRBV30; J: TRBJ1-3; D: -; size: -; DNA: TGTGCCTGGAGTGTCGGACGGGGCTCTGGAAACACCATATATTTT; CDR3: CAWSVGRGSGNTIYF
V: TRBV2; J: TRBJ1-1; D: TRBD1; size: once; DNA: TGTGCCAGCAGCGACAGGGAAGGCGGCACTGAAGCTTTCTTT; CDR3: CASSDREGGTEAFF
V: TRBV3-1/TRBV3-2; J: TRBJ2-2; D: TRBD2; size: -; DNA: TGTGCCAGCAGCCAAGGCCTAGCGGGAGCTGGGGAGCTGTTTTTT; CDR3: CASSQGLAGAGELFF
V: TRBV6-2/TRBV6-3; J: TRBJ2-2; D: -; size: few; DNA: TGTGCCAGCAGTTACTCCCGGACTGGCACCGGGGAGCTGTTTTTT; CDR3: CASSYSRTGTGELFF
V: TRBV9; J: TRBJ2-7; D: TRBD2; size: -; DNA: TGTGCCAGCAGCCCCACTAGCGGGGCAAAGGGAGACGAGCAGTACTTC; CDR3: CASSPTSGAKGDEQYF
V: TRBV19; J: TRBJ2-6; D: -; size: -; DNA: TGTGCCAGTAGACGACAAGGCTCTGGGGCCAACGTCCTGACTTTC; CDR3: CASRRQGSGANVLTF
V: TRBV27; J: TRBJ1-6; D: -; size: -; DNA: TGTGCCAGCAGGCGTTACCAGGAAATTTATAATTCACCCCTCCACTTT; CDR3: CASRRYQEIYNSPLHF
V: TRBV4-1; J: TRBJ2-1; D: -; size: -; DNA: TGCGCCAGCAGCCCGACTACCACGACCTCCTACAATGAGCAGTTCTTC; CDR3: CASSPTTTTSYNEQFF
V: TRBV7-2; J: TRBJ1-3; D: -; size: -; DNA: TGTGCCAGCAGCTTAACTGTCCCTGGAAACACCATATATTTT; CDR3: CASSLTVPGNTIYF
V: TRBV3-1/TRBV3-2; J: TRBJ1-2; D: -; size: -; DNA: TGTGCCAGCAGCCCGGGAGCATATGGTGGCTACACCTTC; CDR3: CASSPGAYGGYTF
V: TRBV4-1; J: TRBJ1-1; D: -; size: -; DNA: TGCGCCAGCAGCCAAACCCAGGCGAACACTGAAGCTTTCTTT; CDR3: CASSQTQANTEAFF
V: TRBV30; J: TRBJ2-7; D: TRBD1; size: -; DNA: TGTGCCTACCGTGGGGGACAGGGGACCTACGAGCAGTACTTC; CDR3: CAYRGGQGTYEQYF
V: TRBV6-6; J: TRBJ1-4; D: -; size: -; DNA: TGTGCCAGCAGCTATACAGGGAGGGAACTGTTTTTT; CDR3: CASSYTGRELFF
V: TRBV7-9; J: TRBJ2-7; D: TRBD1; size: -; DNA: TGTGCCAGCAAGGCCACAGGGGGCTCCTACGAGCAGTACTTC; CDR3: CASKATGGSYEQYF
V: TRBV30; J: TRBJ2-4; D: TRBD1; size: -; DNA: TGTGCCTGCAATGGACAGGGGGCGCGCAAAAACATTCAGTACTTC; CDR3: CACNGQGARKNIQYF
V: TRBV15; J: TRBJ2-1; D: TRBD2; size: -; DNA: TGTGCCACCAGCAGAGACACGGGGGGTGGCTACAATGAGCAGTTCTTC; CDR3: CATSRDTGGGYNEQFF
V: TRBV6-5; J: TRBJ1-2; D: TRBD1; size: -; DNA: TGTGCCAGCAGTTACCTACAGGGGAACTATGGCTACACCTTC; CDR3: CASSYLQGNYGYTF
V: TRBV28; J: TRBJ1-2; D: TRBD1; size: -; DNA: TGTGCCAGCAGTTCCGGACAGGGGCTACTGAACTATGGCTACACCTTC; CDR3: CASSSGQGLLNYGYTF
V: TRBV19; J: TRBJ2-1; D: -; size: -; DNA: TGTGCCAGTAGTATAGAAAGGAGCGGGCTTGGGCAGTTCTTC; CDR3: CASSIERSGLGQFF
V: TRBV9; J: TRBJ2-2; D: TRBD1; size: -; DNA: TGTGCCAGCAGCGTAGCTGGGACAGAGTACACCGGGGAGCTGTTTTTT; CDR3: CASSVAGTEYTGELFF
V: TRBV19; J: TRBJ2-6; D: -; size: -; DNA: TGTGCCAGTAGAAGACAGGTTTACGGGGCCAACGTCCTGACTTTC; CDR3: CASRRQVYGANVLTF
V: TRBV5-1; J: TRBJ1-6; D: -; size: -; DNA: TGCGCCAGCAGCTTGGAGGTGGGTGGTGGAGCACCCCTCCACTTT; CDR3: CASSLEVGGGAPLHF
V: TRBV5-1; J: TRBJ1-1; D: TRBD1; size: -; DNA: TGCGCCACCCGACAGGGGGCTGGAGGCACTGAAGCTTTCTTT; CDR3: CATRQGAGGTEAFF
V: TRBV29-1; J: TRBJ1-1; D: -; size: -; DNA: TGCAGCGCGGGGGAGGTGTCCACTGAAGCTTTCTTT; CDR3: CSAGEVSTEAFF
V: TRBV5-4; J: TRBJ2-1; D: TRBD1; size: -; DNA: TGTGCCAGCAGCTTGGAGACAGGGGGCTACAATGAGCAGTTCTTC; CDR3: CASSLETGGYNEQFF
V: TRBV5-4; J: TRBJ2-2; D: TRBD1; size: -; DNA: TGTGCCAGCAGCTTGGGGGCCGGGACAGGGGGGACCGGGGAGCTGTTTTTT; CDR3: CASSLGAGTGGTGELFF
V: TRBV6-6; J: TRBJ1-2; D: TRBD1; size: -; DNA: TGTGCCAGCAGTTACACAGGGGTGAACTATGGCTACACCTTC; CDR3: CASSYTGVNYGYTF
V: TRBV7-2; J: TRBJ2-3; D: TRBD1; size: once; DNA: TGTGCCAGCAGCCGAGGGACAGTCGATACGCAGTATTTT; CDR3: CASSRGTVDTQYF
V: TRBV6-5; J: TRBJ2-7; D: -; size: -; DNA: TGTGCCAGCGTACGAACAGTGTACTCCTACGAGCAGTACTTC; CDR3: CASVRTVYSYEQYF
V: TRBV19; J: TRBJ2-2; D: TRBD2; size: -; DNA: TGTGCCAGTGAACAGCGGGAGGTCACCGGGGAGCTGTTTTTT; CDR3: CASEQREVTGELFF
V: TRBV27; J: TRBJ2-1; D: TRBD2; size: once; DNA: TGTGCCAGCAGCCCCCCGGTAGGGACTAGCGGACCCAGAAGCCAGTTCTTC; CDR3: CASSPPVGTSGPRSQFF
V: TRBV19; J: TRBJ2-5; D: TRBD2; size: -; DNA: TGTGCCAGTAGGCGACTAGCGGGGGACCAAGAGACCCAGTACTTC; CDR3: CASRRLAGDQETQYF
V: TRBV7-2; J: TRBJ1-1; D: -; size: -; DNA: TGTGCCAGCAGCTTAAATGGCGCGGGGGGCACTGAAGCTTTCTTT; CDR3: CASSLNGAGGTEAFF
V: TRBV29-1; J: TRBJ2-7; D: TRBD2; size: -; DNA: TGCAGCGTTTCAGCGGGAGTTATGGGCGAGCAGTACTTC; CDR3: CSVSAGVMGEQYF
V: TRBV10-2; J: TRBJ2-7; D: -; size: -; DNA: TGCGCCAGCAGTAGGACTTCCTACGAGCAGTACTTC; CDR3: CASSRTSYEQYF
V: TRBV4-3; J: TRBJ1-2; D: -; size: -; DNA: TGCGCCAGCAGCCAGGCACCAAAGGACAGCTATGGCTACACCTTC; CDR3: CASSQAPKDSYGYTF
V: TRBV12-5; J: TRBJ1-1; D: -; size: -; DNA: TGTGCTAGTGGTTTGGTGGCTCACTCGACAGTTAGCCCGCCTGAAGCTTTCTTT; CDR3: CASGLVAHSTVSPPEAFF
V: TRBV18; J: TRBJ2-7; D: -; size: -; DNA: TGTGCCAGCTCACCACCAGAGCTAGGATCGAACGAGCAGTACTTC; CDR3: CASSPPELGSNEQYF
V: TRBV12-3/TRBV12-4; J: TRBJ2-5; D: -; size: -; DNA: TGTGCCAGCAGGCTCGACACCCAAGAGACCCAGTACTTC; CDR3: CASRLDTQETQYF
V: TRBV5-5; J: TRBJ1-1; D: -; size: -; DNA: TGTGCCAGCAGCTGGGGACAGAACACTGAAGCTTTCTTT; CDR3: CASSWGQNTEAFF